This is a list of T cell receptor beta chains from one sample in a study of CD8 T cells in ankylosing spondylitis. Using its own MiXCR run on the 5' RACE reads, TCRdb lists one record per CDR3 protein. This sample has 100,000 to 150,000 distinct CDR3 sequences, with roughly 13% found just once. Material for sequencing was blood, either unsorted or a sorted T cell fraction (not recorded which). Receptors were obtained from a female donor with ankylosing spondylitis or in good health (not recorded which). The CDR3 runs from the conserved cysteine through the conserved F or W. A D gene is named only where the DNA matches it firmly. Size is stated for part of the rows, as once, few or many counts, or as a class when the clone is expanded.

clone size: many; J gene: TRBJ2-7; V gene: TRBV2; D gene: .; CDR3 DNA: TGTGCCAGCAGTGTTGATCCCTACGAGCAGTACTTC; CDR3 protein: CASSVDPYEQYF
clone size: few; J gene: TRBJ1-1; V gene: TRBV2; D gene: .; CDR3 DNA: TGTGCCAGCATTGTGAACAGTCTGAACACTGAAGCTTTCTTT; CDR3 protein: CASIVNSLNTEAFF
clone size: .; J gene: TRBJ2-3; V gene: TRBV25-1; D gene: TRBD2; CDR3 DNA: TGTGCCAGCAGTGAGTTCGGGCGGGAGAGCACAGATACGCAGTATTTT; CDR3 protein: CASSEFGRESTDTQYF
clone size: .; J gene: TRBJ2-1; V gene: TRBV4-1; D gene: .; CDR3 DNA: TGCGCCAGCAGCCCTGTAATGGTTCCTCTCTCCTACAATGAGCAGTTCTTC; CDR3 protein: CASSPVMVPLSYNEQFF
clone size: many; J gene: TRBJ2-3; V gene: TRBV12-3/TRBV12-4; D gene: TRBD1; CDR3 DNA: TGTGCCAGCAGTTCTGGACAGGGCTCGGATACGCAGTATTTT; CDR3 protein: CASSSGQGSDTQYF
clone size: many; J gene: TRBJ2-1; V gene: TRBV15; D gene: TRBD1; CDR3 DNA: TGTGCCACCAGCAGAGTAGTTGGGACAGGGTACAATGAGCAGTTCTTC; CDR3 protein: CATSRVVGTGYNEQFF
clone size: many; J gene: TRBJ2-2; V gene: TRBV10-3; D gene: TRBD1; CDR3 DNA: TGTGCCATCACTAGGACAGGGAGCACCGGGGAGCTGTTTTTT; CDR3 protein: CAITRTGSTGELFF
clone size: many; J gene: TRBJ1-2; V gene: TRBV30; D gene: TRBD1; CDR3 DNA: TGTGCCGAGGGGGCTTATGGCTACACCTTC; CDR3 protein: CAEGAYGYTF
clone size: few; J gene: TRBJ1-1; V gene: TRBV12-3/TRBV12-4; D gene: .; CDR3 DNA: TGTGCCAGCACCGTCGGGGGCACTGAAGCTTTCTTT; CDR3 protein: CASTVGGTEAFF
clone size: many; J gene: TRBJ2-3; V gene: TRBV9; D gene: .; CDR3 DNA: TGTGCCAGCAGTTCCCCCCTAGCGTATAATACGCAGTATTTT; CDR3 protein: CASSSPLAYNTQYF
clone size: .; J gene: TRBJ2-7; V gene: TRBV12-3/TRBV12-4; D gene: TRBD2; CDR3 DNA: TGTGCCAGCAGTTTTTCCCTAGCGGGGTCGGTCGAGCAGTACTTC; CDR3 protein: CASSFSLAGSVEQYF
clone size: .; J gene: TRBJ2-5; V gene: TRBV5-5; D gene: TRBD2; CDR3 DNA: TGTGCCAGCAGCTCGCCCGCTAGCGGGGGGGCCTCCCAGTACTTC; CDR3 protein: CASSSPASGGASQYF
clone size: many; J gene: TRBJ1-1; V gene: TRBV20-1; D gene: .; CDR3 DNA: TGCAGTGCTACCGCGATGGGGGGAGGCACTGAAGCTTTCTTT; CDR3 protein: CSATAMGGGTEAFF
clone size: many; J gene: TRBJ2-1; V gene: TRBV12-3/TRBV12-4; D gene: TRBD2; CDR3 DNA: TGTGCCAGCAGTTTCGGAGGGGGTAGCGGGAGAAACAATGAGCAGTTCTTC; CDR3 protein: CASSFGGGSGRNNEQFF
clone size: many; J gene: TRBJ1-2; V gene: TRBV6-5; D gene: TRBD1; CDR3 DNA: TGTGCCAGCAGTTACGGGGACAGGGTCTACACCTTC; CDR3 protein: CASSYGDRVYTF
clone size: .; J gene: TRBJ2-3; V gene: TRBV7-8; D gene: .; CDR3 DNA: TGTGCCAGCAGCTTAGTGCCAGGGGCAGATACGCAGTATTTT; CDR3 protein: CASSLVPGADTQYF
clone size: .; J gene: TRBJ2-4; V gene: TRBV29-1; D gene: .; CDR3 DNA: TGCAGCGTCGTGGATTTCTCCCCAGTAGCCAAAAACATTCAGTACTTC; CDR3 protein: CSVVDFSPVAKNIQYF